Given below is one TCR beta chain in context. Its antigen is not identified. The data are from a study of vaccination and CD4 T cells after COVID-19. The CDR3 totals 13 residues. Germline V gene data show CDR1 as KGHSH and CDR2 as LQKENI. The V and J ends lost 3 bases and 1 base respectively, with 6 bases between them. With the Oncomine TCR Beta short-read assay, DNA from cultured CD4+ T cells was sequenced. TCRdb redid the calling of the PCR reads with MiXCR, one entry per CDR3 protein. The sample has thousands of distinct CDR3 sequences, roughly 44% seen once; the top ten hold about 38%. Regarding treatment: approximately 9-day PBMC culture with coronavirus spike peptide pools or control peptides (ViraFEST assay). Before the COVID-19 pandemic (2011-2018), CD4+ T cells were obtained from the unexposed donor.

The sequenced sample consisted of CD4+ T cells from blood, cultured in vitro. This chain joins TRBV18 and TRBJ1-1, with unresolved D. The clonotype comes from a human donor in good health. CDR3 coding DNA: TGTGCCAGCTCACCGTCAGGGAACACTGAAGCTTTCTTT. Translation gives CASSPSGNTEAFF.